This TCR beta chain originates from a study of cytomegalovirus exposure and HLA in healthy donors. Study-level results: It was reported that the classifier diagnosed cytomegalovirus status with high specificity and sensitivity in both the original and validation cohorts.

Germline CDR1 is MDHEN and CDR2 is SYDVKM. Trimming took off 2 bases at V and 2 bases at J, with 6 bases between the two ends. This CDR3 is built from 13 residues. The study ran its PCR with 60 Vbeta and 13 Jbeta primers. The assay was immunoSEQ multiplex PCR, and TCRdb's table has in-frame clones only and misses some. The table includes over 90,000 clones, around 70% detected once. The table lists this clone with a few counts. The antigen is undetermined. This receptor was obtained from a woman aged 45-60 years in good health and CMV-seropositive. The sample was PBMCs. This chain links TRBV28 with TRBJ1-2; unclear D gene. The CDR3 DNA sequence: TGTGCCAGCAGTTTAAAGGAGAACTATGGCTACACCTTC. Translating it yields CASSLKENYGYTF.